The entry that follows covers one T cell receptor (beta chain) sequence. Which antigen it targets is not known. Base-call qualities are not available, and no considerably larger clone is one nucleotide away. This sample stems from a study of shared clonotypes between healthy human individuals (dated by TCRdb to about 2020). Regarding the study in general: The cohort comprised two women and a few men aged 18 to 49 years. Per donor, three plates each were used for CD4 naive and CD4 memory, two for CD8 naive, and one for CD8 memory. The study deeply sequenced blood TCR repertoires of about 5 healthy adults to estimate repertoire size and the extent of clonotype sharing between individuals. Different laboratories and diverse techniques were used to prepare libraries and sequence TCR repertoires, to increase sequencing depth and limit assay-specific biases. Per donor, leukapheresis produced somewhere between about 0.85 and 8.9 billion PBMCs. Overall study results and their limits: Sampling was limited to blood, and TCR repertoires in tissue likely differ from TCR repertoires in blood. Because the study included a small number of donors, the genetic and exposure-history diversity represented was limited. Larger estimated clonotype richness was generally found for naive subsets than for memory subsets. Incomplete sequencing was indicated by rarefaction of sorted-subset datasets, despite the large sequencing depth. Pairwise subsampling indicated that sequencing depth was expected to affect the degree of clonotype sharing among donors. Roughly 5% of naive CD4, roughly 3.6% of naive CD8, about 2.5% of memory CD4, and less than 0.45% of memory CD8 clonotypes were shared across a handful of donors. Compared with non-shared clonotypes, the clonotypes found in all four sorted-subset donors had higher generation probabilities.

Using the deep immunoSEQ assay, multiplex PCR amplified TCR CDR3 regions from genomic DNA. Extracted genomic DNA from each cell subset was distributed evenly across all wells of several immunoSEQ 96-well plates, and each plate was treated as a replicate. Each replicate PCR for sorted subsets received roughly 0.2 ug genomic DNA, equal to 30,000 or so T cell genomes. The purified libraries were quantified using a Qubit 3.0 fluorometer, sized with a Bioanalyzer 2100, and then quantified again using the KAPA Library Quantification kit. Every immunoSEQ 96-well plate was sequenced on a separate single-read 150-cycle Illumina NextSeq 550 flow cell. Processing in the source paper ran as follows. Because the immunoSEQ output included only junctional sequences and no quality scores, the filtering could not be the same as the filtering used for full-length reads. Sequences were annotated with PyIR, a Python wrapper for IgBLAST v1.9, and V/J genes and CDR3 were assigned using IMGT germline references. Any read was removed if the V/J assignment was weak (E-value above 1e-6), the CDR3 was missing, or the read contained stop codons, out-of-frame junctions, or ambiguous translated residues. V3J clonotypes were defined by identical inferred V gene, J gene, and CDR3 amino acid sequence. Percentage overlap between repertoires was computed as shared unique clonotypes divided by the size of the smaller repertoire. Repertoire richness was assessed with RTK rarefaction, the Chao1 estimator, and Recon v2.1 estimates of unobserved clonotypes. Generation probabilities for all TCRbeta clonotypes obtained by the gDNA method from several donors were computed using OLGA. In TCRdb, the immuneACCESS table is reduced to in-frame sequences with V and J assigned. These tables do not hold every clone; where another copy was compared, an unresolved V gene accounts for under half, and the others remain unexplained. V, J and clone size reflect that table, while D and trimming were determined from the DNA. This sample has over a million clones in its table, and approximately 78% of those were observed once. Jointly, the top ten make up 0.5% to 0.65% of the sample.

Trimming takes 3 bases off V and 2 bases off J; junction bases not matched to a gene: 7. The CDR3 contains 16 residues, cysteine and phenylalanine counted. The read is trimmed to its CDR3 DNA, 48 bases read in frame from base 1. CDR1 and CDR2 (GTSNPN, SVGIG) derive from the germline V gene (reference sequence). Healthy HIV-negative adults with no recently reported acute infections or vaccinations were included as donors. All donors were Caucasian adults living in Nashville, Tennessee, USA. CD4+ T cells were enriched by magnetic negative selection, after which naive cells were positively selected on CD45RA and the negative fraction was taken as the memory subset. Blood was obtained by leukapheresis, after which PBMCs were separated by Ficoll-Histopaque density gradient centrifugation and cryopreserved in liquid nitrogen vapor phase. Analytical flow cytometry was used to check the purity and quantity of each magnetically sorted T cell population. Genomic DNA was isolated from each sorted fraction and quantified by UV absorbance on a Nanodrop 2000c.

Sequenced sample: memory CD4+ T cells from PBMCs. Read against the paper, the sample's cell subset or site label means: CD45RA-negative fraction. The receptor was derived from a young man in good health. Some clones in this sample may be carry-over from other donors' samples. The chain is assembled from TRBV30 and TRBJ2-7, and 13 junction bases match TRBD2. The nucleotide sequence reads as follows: TGTGCCTGGAGAACCTCGGGACTAGCGGGACCCTACGAGCAGTACTTC. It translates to CAWRTSGLAGPYEQYF.